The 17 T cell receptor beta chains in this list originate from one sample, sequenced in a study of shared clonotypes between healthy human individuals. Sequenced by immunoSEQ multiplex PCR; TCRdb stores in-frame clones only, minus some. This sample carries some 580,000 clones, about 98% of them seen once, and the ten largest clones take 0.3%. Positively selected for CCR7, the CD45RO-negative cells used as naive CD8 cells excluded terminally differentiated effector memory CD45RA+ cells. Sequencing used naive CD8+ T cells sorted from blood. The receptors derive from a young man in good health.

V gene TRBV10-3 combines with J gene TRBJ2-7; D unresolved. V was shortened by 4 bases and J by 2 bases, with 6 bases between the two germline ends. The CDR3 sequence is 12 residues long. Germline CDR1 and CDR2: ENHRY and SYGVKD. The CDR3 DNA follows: TGTGCCATCAGTGCCCCTGCCTACGAGCAGTACTTC. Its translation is CAISAPAYEQYF.

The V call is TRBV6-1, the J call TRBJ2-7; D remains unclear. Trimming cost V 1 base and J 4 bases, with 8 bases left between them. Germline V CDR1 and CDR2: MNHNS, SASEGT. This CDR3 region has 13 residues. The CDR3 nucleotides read TGTGCCAGCAGTGAAGACAGCTTATACGAGCAGTACTTC. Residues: CASSEDSLYEQYF.

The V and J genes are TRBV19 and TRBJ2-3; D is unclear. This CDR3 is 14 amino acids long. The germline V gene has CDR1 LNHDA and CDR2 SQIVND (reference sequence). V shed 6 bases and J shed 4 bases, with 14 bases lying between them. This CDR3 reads CASRNQGDSDTQYF. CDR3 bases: TGTGCCAGTAGGAACCAAGGTGATTCAGATACGCAGTATTTT.

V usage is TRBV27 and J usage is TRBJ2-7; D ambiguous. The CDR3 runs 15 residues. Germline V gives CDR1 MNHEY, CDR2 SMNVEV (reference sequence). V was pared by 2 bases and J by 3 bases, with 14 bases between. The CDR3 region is CASSLDPGTRYEQYF. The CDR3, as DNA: TGTGCCAGCAGTTTAGACCCGGGTACACGCTACGAGCAGTACTTC.

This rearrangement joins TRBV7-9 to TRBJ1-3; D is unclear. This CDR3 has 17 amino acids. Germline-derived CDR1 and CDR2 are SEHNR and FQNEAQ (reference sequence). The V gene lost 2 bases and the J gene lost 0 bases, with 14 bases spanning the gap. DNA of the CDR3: TGTGCCAGCAGCTTACTTGAGAGGATACACTCTGGAAACACCATATATTTT. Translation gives CASSLLERIHSGNTIYF.

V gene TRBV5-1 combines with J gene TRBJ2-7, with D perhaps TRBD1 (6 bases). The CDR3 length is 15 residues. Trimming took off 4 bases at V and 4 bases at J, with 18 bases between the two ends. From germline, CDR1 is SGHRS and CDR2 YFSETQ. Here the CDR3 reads CASSGGRTANYEQYF. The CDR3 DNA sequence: TGCGCCAGCAGCGGGGGCCGGACAGCGAATTACGAGCAGTACTTC.

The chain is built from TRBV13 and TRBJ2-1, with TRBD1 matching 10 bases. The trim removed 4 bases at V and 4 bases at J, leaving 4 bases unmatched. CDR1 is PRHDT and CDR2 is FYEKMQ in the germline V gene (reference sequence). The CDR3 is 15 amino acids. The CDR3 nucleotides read TGTGCCAGCAGCTGGGGACAGGGGTCGTACAATGAGCAGTTCTTC. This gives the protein CASSWGQGSYNEQFF.

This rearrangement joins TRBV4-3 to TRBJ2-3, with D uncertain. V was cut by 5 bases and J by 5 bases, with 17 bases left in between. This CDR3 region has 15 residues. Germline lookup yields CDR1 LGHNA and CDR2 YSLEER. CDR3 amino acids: CASSAASFGGDTQYF. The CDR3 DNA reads TGCGCCAGCAGCGCTGCGAGCTTTGGTGGAGATACGCAGTATTTT.

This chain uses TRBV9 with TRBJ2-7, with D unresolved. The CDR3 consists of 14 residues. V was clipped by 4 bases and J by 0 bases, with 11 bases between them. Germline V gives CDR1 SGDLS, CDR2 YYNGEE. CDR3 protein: CASSPTELSYEQYF. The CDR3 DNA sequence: TGTGCCAGCAGCCCCACAGAGCTCTCCTACGAGCAGTACTTC.

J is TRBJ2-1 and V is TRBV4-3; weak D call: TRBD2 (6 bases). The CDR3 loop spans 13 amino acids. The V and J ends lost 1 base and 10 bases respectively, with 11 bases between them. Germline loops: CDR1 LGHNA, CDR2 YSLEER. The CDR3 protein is CASSQGLVGEQFF. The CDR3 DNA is TGCGCCAGCAGCCAAGGACTAGTTGGCGAGCAGTTCTTC.

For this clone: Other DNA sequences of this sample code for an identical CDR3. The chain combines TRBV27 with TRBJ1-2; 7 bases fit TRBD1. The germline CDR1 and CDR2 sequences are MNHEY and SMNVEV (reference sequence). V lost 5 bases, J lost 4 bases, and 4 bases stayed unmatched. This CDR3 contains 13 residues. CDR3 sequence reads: CASSGQGGYGYTF. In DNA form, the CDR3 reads TGTGCCAGCAGTGGGCAGGGGGGCTATGGCTACACCTTC.

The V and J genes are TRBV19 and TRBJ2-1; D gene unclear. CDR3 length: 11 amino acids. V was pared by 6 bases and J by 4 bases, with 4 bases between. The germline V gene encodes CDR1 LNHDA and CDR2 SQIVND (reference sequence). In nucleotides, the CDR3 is TGTGCCAGTAGGCATTACAATGAGCAGTTCTTC. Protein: CASRHYNEQFF.

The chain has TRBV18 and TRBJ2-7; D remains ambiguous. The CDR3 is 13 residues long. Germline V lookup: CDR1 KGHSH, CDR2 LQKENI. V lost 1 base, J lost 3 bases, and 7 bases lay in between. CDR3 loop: CASSPQDFYEQYF. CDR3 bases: TGTGCCAGCTCACCACAGGATTTCTACGAGCAGTACTTC.

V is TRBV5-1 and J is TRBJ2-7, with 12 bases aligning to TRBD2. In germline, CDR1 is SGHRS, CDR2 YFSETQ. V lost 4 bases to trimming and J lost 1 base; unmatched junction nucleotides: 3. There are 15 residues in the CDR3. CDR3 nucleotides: TGCGCCAGCAGCCTACTAGCGGGAGGTTCCTACGAGCAGTACTTC. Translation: CASSLLAGGSYEQYF.

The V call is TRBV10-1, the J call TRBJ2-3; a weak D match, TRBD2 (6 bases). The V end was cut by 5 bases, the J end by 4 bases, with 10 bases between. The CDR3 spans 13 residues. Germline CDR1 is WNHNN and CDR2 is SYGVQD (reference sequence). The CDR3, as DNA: TGCGCCAGCAGTCACGGGAGTGCAGATACGCAGTATTTT. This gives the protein CASSHGSADTQYF.

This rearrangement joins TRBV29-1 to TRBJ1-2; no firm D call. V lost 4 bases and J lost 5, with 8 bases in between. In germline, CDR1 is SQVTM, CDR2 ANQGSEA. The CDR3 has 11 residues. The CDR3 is CSVVSLYGYTF. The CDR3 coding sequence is TGCAGCGTTGTCTCGTTGTATGGCTACACCTTC.

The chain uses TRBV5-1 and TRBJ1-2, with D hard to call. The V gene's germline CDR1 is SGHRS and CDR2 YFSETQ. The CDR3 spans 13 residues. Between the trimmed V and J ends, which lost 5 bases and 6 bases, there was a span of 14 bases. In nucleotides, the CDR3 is TGCGCCAGCAGTCGAGGGAGGGTTGATGGCTACACCTTC. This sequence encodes CASSRGRVDGYTF.